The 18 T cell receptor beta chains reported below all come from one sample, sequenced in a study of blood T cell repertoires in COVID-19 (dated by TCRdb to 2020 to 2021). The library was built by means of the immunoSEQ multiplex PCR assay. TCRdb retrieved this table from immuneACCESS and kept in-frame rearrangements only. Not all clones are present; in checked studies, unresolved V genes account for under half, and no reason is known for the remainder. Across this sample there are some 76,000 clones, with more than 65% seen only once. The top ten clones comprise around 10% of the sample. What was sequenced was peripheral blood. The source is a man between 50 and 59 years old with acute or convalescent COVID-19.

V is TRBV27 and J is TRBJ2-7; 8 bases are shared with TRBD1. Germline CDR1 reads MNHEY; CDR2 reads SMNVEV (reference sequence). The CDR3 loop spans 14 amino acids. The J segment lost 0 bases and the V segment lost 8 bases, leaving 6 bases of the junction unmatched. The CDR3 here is CASAIGQGSYEQYF. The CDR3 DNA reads TGTGCCAGCGCAATTGGACAGGGCTCCTACGAGCAGTACTTC.

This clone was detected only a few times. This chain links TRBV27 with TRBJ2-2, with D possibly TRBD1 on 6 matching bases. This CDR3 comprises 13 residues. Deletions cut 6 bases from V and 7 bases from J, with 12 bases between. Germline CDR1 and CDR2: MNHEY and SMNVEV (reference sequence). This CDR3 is CASSYRAVGELFF. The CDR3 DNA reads TGTGCCAGCAGCTACAGGGCGGTCGGGGAGCTGTTTTTT.

In DNA form, the CDR3 reads TGTGCCAGCAGAAACCTGAGACAGGCCGGGAAAACAGATACGCAGTATTTT. Residues: CASRNLRQAGKTDTQYF. The chain employs TRBV7-8 and TRBJ2-3; a possible D gene is TRBD1 (6 bases). The germline CDR1 and CDR2 sequences are SGHVS and FQNEAQ. Trimming took 6 bases from V and 3 from J, leaving 22 bases between them. The CDR3 loop spans 17 amino acids.

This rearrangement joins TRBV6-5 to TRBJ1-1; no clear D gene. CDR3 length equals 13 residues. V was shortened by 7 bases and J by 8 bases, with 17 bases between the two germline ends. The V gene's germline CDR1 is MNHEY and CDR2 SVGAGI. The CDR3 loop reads CASTPREGLEAFF. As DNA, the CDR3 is TGTGCCAGCACCCCCCGGGAGGGCTTAGAAGCTTTCTTT.

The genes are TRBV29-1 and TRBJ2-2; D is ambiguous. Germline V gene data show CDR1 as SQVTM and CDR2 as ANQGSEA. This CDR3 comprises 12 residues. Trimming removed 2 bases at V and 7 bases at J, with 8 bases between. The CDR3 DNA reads TGCAGCGTTGAACAGGCTTACGGGGAGCTGTTTTTT. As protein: CSVEQAYGELFF.

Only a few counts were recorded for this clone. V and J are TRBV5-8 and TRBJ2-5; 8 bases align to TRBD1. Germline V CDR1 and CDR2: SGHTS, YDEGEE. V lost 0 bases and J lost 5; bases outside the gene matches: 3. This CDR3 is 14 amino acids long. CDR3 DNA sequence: TGTGCCAGCAGCTTGGGACAGGGGATGGAGACCCAGTACTTC. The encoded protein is CASSLGQGMETQYF.

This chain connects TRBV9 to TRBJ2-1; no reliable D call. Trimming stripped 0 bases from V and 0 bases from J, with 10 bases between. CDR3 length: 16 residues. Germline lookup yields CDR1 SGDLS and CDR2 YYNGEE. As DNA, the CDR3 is TGTGCCAGCAGCGTAGAAGCGCCGAGCTCCTACAATGAGCAGTTCTTC. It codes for CASSVEAPSSYNEQFF.

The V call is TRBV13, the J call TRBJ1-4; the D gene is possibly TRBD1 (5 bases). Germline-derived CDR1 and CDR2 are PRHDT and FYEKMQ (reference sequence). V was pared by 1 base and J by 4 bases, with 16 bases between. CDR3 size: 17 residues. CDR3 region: CASSLAGVGRLNEKLFF. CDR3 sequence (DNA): TGTGCCAGCAGCTTAGCGGGGGTAGGACGGCTTAATGAAAAACTGTTTTTT.

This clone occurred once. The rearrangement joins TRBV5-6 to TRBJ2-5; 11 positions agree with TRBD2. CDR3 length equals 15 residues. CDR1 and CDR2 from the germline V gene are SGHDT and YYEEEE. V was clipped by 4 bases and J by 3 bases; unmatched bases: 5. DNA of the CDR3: TGTGCCAGCAGCCCGGGACTAGCGGCGAAAGAGACCCAGTACTTC. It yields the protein CASSPGLAAKETQYF.

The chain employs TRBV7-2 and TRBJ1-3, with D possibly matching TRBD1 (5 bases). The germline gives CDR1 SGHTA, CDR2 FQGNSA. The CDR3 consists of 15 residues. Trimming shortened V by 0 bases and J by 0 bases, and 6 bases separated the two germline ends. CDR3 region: CASSLAGGSGNTIYF. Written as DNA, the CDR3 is TGTGCCAGCAGCTTAGCGGGGGGCTCTGGAAACACCATATATTTT.

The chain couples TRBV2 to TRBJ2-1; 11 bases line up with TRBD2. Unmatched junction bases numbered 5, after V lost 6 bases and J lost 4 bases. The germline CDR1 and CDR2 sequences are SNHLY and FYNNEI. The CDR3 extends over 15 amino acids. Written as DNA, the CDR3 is TGTGCCAGCAGCACCGGGACTAGCGGTTACAATGAGCAGTTCTTC. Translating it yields CASSTGTSGYNEQFF.

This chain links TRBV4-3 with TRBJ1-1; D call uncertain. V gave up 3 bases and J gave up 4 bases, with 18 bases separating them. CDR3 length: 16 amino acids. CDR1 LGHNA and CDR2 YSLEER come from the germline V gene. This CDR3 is CASSHHSSVSSTEAFF. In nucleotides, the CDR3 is TGCGCCAGCAGCCACCACTCGTCGGTCTCGTCCACTGAAGCTTTCTTT.

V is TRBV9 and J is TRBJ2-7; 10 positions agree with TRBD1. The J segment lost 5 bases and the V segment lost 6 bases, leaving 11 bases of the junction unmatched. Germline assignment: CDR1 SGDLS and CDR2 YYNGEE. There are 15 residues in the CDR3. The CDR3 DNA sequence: TGTGCCAGCAACAAAGCCGGGACAGGGGACCACGAGCAGTACTTC. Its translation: CASNKAGTGDHEQYF.

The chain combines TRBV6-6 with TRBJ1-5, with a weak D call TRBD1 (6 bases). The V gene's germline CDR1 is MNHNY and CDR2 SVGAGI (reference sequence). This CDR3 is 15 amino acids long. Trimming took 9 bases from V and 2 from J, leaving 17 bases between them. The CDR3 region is CASTPQGGGNQPQHF. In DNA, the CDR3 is TGTGCCAGTACACCACAGGGCGGCGGCAATCAGCCCCAGCATTTT.

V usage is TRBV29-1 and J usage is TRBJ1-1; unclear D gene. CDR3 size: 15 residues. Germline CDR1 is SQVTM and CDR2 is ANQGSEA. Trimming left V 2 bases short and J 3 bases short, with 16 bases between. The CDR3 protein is CSVETLAGGHTEAFF. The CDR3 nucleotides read TGCAGCGTTGAAACTCTGGCAGGCGGGCACACTGAAGCTTTCTTT.

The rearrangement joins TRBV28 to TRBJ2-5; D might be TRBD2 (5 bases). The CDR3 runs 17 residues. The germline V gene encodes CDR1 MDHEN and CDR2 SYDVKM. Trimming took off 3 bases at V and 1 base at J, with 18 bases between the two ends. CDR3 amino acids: CASSFVLKGVGQETQYF. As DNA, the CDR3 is TGTGCCAGCAGTTTTGTCCTGAAGGGAGTCGGCCAAGAGACCCAGTACTTC.

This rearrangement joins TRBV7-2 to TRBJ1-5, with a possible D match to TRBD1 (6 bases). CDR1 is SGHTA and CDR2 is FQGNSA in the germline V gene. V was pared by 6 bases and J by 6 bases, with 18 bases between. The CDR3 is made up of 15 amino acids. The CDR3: CASSNWAGEAQPQHF. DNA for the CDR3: TGTGCCAGCAGTAATTGGGCAGGGGAAGCTCAGCCCCAGCATTTT.

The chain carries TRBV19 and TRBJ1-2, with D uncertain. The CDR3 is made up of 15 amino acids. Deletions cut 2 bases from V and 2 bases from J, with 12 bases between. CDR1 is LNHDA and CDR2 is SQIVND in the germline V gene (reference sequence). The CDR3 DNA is TGTGCCAGTAGTATAAGAGGTAGTAAAAACTATGGCTACACCTTC. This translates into CASSIRGSKNYGYTF.